This entry lists 3 T cell receptor beta chains sequenced from one sample in a study of somatic mutations in cytotoxic T cells in rheumatoid arthritis. Assay used: immunoSEQ multiplex PCR; TCRdb lists only in-frame clones, some missing. The table includes about 12,000 clones, 74% detected once. Sequencing was done on a sample of CD8+ T cells sorted from blood. The receptor source for this set is a man between 65 and 85 years old in good health.

This CDR3 is CASIYYEQYF. The DNA of the CDR3 is TGCGCCAGCATTTACTACGAGCAGTACTTC. The V and J genes are TRBV10-1 and TRBJ2-7, with D unresolved. With 7 bases removed from V and 3 bases from J, the gap between germline ends came to 4 bases. The germline V gene has CDR1 WNHNN and CDR2 SYGVQD (reference sequence). The CDR3 totals 10 residues.

The chain carries TRBV27 and TRBJ2-7, with D tentatively TRBD2 (5 bases). Germline lookup yields CDR1 MNHEY and CDR2 SMNVEV (reference sequence). The CDR3 consists of 14 residues. The V end lost 3 bases, the J end lost 3 bases, and 12 bases lay between the germline ends. For the CDR3, the DNA is TGTGCCAGCAGTTTTCGTAGCGAGATCTACGAGCAGTACTTC. Encoded protein: CASSFRSEIYEQYF.

The J gene is TRBJ1-3, the V gene TRBV27, with D perhaps matching TRBD1 (5 bases). CDR3 length: 15 amino acids. Trimming removed 2 bases at V and 2 bases at J, with 10 bases between. Looked up from germline, CDR1 is MNHEY and CDR2 is SMNVEV (reference sequence). The CDR3 coding sequence is TGTGCCAGCAGTTTAGTAGGGGAAGCTGGAAACACCATATATTTT. This sequence encodes CASSLVGEAGNTIYF.